This T cell receptor beta chain was profiled in a study of patients and donors after allogeneic stem cell transplantation. TCRdb called the RT-PCR reads again in MiXCR, with one record for every CDR3 protein. This sample has roughly 140,000 distinct CDR3 sequences; 30% to 45% occur once, and the top ten carry roughly 52%. There are a few counts of this clonotype. The CDR3 has 16 amino acids. CDR1 is ENHRY and CDR2 is SYGVKD in the germline V gene. Trimming cost V 1 base and J 3 bases, with 15 bases left between them. The gene calls are TRBV10-3 and TRBJ1-2; D perhaps matches TRBD1 (5 bases). Sequencing was done on a sample of blood, either unsorted or a sorted T cell fraction (not recorded which). The TCR sequence derives from a human donor who was either an allogeneic HSCT recipient or a stem cell or donor lymphocyte infusion donor (not recorded which). It is not recorded whose cells these are; they may come from a transplant donor. The CDR3 region has the DNA TGTGCCATCAGTGAGTTGTCCAGGGAGCAGGACTATGGCTACACCTTC. Residues: CAISELSREQDYGYTF.